Each of the 27 T cell receptor beta chains below was sequenced from the same sample in a study of low-dose radiotherapy and immunotherapy resistance in tumors. Gene-specific TRAV and TRBV primers were used for first-strand cDNA, covering alpha and beta chains. Amplification of TCRs used a constant-region primer and V-primer adapter for around 20 PCR cycles. TCRdb reprocessed the reads with MiXCR, giving one entry per CDR3 protein. The profile shows roughly 10,000 distinct CDR3 sequences, roughly 42% of them singletons. These receptors were collected from a human donor with advanced metastatic prostate, ovarian, gallbladder or colorectal cancer (not recorded which). This table probably holds off-target reads from a library built for another chain.

The V and J genes are TRBV23-1 and TRBJ1-5, with TRBD1 matching over 7 bases. TRBV23-1 is marked as an open reading frame, function uncertain. The CDR3 has 14 amino acids. The V and J ends lost 8 bases and 7 bases, in that order; junction bases with no gene match: 11. CDR3 coding DNA: TGCGCCAGCGGCGACAGGGACCGGGGGCAGCCCCAGCATTTT. It translates to CASGDRDRGQPQHF.

The chain links TRBV7-2 to TRBJ2-1, with 14 bases that match TRBD2. V shed 5 bases and J 6 bases; nucleotides not matched to a gene: 9. CDR1 is SGHTA and CDR2 is FQGNSA in the germline V gene. The CDR3 is 17 residues long. In DNA form, the CDR3 reads TGTGCCAGCAGCCCACACACGGGACTAGCGGGGGTCAATGAGCAGTTCTTC. Translation: CASSPHTGLAGVNEQFF.

This clonotype occurred a few times. This chain joins TRBV4-2 and TRBJ2-7, with TRBD1 identical over 7 bases. The germline V gene has CDR1 LGHNA and CDR2 YNFKEQ. The CDR3 covers 14 residues. V was clipped by 1 base and J by 2 bases; unmatched bases: 2. The CDR3 spells CASSQGQGTYEQYF. The CDR3 DNA is TGTGCCAGCAGCCAAGGACAGGGAACCTACGAGCAGTACTTC.

This clonotype was seen more than once but under ten times. The V gene is TRBV6-4, the J gene TRBJ2-3; 7 positions match TRBD2. This CDR3 comprises 14 residues. The V and J ends lost 4 bases and 0 bases, in that order; junction bases with no gene match: 1. Germline values: CDR1 MRHNA, CDR2 SNTAGT. CDR3 bases: TGTGCCAGCAGTGTTAGCGGGAGCACAGATACGCAGTATTTT. It yields the protein CASSVSGSTDTQYF.

The chain combines TRBV6-2 or TRBV6-3 with TRBJ2-1; no firm D call. The CDR3 spans 14 residues. Germline CDR1 and CDR2: MNHEY and SVGEGT. Trimming left V 0 bases short and J 7 bases short, with 10 bases between. The CDR3 spells CASSYSDSRNEQFF. The CDR3 DNA reads TGTGCCAGCAGTTACTCGGATAGCCGGAATGAGCAGTTCTTC.

By its share, this clonotype is medium-sized (0.01 to 0.1%). This chain links TRBV18 with TRBJ1-1; D is uncertain. Germline V CDR1 and CDR2: KGHSH, LQKENI. CDR3 length: 13 residues. Trimming shortened V by 3 bases and J by 1 base, and 6 bases separated the two germline ends. CDR3 in DNA: TGTGCCAGCTCACCCGAGGGGAACACTGAAGCTTTCTTT. Translated: CASSPEGNTEAFF.

In its sample, this clonotype was seen a few times. The chain carries TRBV5-1 and TRBJ2-3, with TRBD2 matching 10 bases. This CDR3 has 16 residues. The germline V gene encodes CDR1 SGHRS and CDR2 YFSETQ. After removal of 3 bases from V and 2 bases from J, the junction contained 6 bases not matched to a gene. The CDR3: CASSSGTSVDTDTQYF. The CDR3 region has the DNA TGCGCCAGCAGCTCCGGGACTAGCGTAGACACAGATACGCAGTATTTT.

This clonotype occurred a few times. The V call is TRBV5-4, the J call TRBJ2-3, with 7 bases matching TRBD1. The CDR3 loop spans 14 amino acids. Germline CDR1 is SGHNT and CDR2 is YYREEE (reference sequence). V lost 4 bases and J lost 0; bases outside the gene matches: 2. The CDR3 here is CASSQDRSTDTQYF. The CDR3 DNA sequence: TGTGCCAGCAGCCAGGACAGGAGCACAGATACGCAGTATTTT.

This clonotype is medium-sized (0.01 to 0.1%) within its sample. CDR3 loop: CASRNIGQAWGYTF. The CDR3 DNA follows: TGTGCCAGCAGAAACATCGGACAGGCTTGGGGCTACACCTTC. The chain recombines TRBV2 with TRBJ1-2; 7 bases align to TRBD1. V trimming: 6 bases; J trimming: 8 bases; junction bases outside the gene matches: 12. The CDR3 has 14 amino acids. Germline-derived CDR1 and CDR2 are SNHLY and FYNNEI.

The rearrangement uses TRBV27 and TRBJ2-7; possibly TRBD2 for D (5 bases). Germline V lookup: CDR1 MNHEY, CDR2 SMNVEV (reference sequence). The CDR3 consists of 14 residues. V gave up 6 bases and J gave up 3 bases, with 15 bases separating them. The chain's CDR3 is CASSGAAVVYEQYF. DNA for the CDR3: TGTGCCAGCAGCGGCGCAGCGGTGGTCTACGAGCAGTACTTC.

This rearrangement joins TRBV10-3 to TRBJ2-1, with TRBD2 identical over 11 bases. This CDR3 has 16 amino acids. CDR1 is ENHRY and CDR2 is SYGVKD in the germline V gene. Unmatched junction bases numbered 6, after V lost 6 bases and J lost 2 bases. CDR3 nucleotides: TGTGCCATCAGCACACTAGCGGGGGCTACCTACAATGAGCAGTTCTTC. Protein sequence: CAISTLAGATYNEQFF.

The V gene is TRBV27, the J gene TRBJ2-4; 10 bases fit TRBD2. V lost 8 bases and J lost 3; bases outside the gene matches: 7. Germline CDR1 and CDR2: MNHEY and SMNVEV (reference sequence). The CDR3 consists of 15 residues. The CDR3 spells CASRNLAGGKNIQYF. In DNA form, the CDR3 reads TGTGCCAGCCGCAACTTAGCGGGAGGCAAAAACATTCAGTACTTC.

This clonotype was picked up one time. This chain uses TRBV6-2 or TRBV6-3 with TRBJ2-7, with TRBD2 as a possible D gene (6 bases). V was cut by 6 bases and J by 5 bases, with 17 bases left in between. CDR1 MNHEY and CDR2 SVGEGT come from the germline V gene. CDR3 length: 14 amino acids. Written as DNA, the CDR3 is TGTGCCAGCAGCTCGACCCAGGGCGGGGACGAGCAGTACTTC. This codes for CASSSTQGGDEQYF.

The sample holds a few counts of this clonotype. The chain is built from TRBV19 and TRBJ2-7; 10 bases line up with TRBD2. CDR3 length: 15 residues. The trim removed 3 bases at V and 9 bases at J, leaving 11 bases unmatched. The germline CDR1 and CDR2 sequences are LNHDA and SQIVND (reference sequence). The CDR3 spells CASSISSAGGLRQYF. CDR3 bases: TGTGCCAGTAGTATTTCCTCAGCGGGAGGGCTAAGGCAGTACTTC.

The V and J genes are TRBV11-3 and TRBJ2-3, with TRBD2 matching over 10 bases. The germline V gene has CDR1 SGHNT and CDR2 YENEEA. The V segment lost 5 bases and the J segment 6 bases; nucleotides outside the gene matches: 11. This CDR3 spans 16 amino acids. The CDR3 DNA reads TGTGCCAGCAGCCAACGCCTAGCGGGGGCCGGGGATACGCAGTATTTT. Translation gives CASSQRLAGAGDTQYF.

The chain joins TRBV5-1 to TRBJ2-3, with 9 bases that match TRBD2. Germline CDR1 SGHRS, CDR2 YFSETQ. The ends lost 5 bases at V and 0 bases at J; junction bases unmatched: 10. This CDR3 is 17 amino acids long. The CDR3, as DNA: TGCGCCAGCAGATTCCTGCCTCTAGCGGGGAGCACAGATACGCAGTATTTT. Protein sequence: CASRFLPLAGSTDTQYF. The full variable domain, with the rest looked up from reference TRBV5-1 and TRBJ2-3, is KAGVTQTPRYLIKTRGQQVTLSCSPISGHRSVSWYQQTPGQGLQFLFEYFSETQRNKGNFPGRFSGRQFSNSRSEMNVSTLELGDSALYLCASRFLPLAGSTDTQYFGPGTRLTVL.

As DNA, the CDR3 is TGCGCCAGCAGAGGTTACGGGGACAATGAGCAGTTCTTC. Translated, it gives CASRGYGDNEQFF. The gene calls are TRBV10-1 and TRBJ2-1; the D gene is possibly TRBD2 (5 bases). The CDR3 covers 13 residues. Germline V lookup: CDR1 WNHNN, CDR2 SYGVQD (reference sequence). The V and J ends lost 6 bases and 5 bases respectively, with 11 bases between them.

The rearrangement links TRBV20-1 to TRBJ2-7, with unresolved D. V was clipped by 0 bases and J by 4 bases, with 13 bases between them. The CDR3 extends over 14 amino acids. CDR1 DFQATT and CDR2 SNEGSKA come from the germline V gene (reference sequence). CDR3 bases: TGCAGTGCTAGAGAGCCCAGGAAAAGATACGAGCAGTACTTC. It codes for CSAREPRKRYEQYF.

The chain recombines TRBV3-1 with TRBJ2-1; 10 nucleotides agree with TRBD1. The germline V gene encodes CDR1 LGHDT and CDR2 YNNKEL (reference sequence). This CDR3 spans 15 amino acids. The J segment lost 8 bases and the V segment lost 4 bases, leaving 8 bases of the junction unmatched. The chain's CDR3 is CASSPGTGVFDEQFF. For the CDR3, the DNA is TGTGCCAGCAGCCCCGGGACAGGGGTTTTCGATGAGCAGTTCTTC.

The chain recombines TRBV21-1 with TRBJ2-5; TRBD1, the table's D call, was not compared with the DNA. TRBV21-1 is an annotated pseudogene. CDR3 size: 13 residues. CDR3 in DNA: TGTGCCAGGATCGGACAGGCGGGAGAGACCCAGTACTTC. Amino acids: CARIGQAGETQYF.

This clonotype was counted only a few times. The CDR3 spells CASSWGATNEKLFF. DNA for the CDR3: TGTGCCAGCAGCTGGGGGGCAACTAATGAAAAACTGTTTTTT. The chain joins TRBV7-2 to TRBJ1-4; TRBD1 might be the D (5 bases). Germline V CDR1 and CDR2: SGHTA, FQGNSA. The CDR3 runs 14 residues. Trimming stripped 4 bases from V and 0 bases from J, with 6 bases between.

V usage is TRBV7-6 and J usage is TRBJ2-5; TRBD2 matches 9 bases. The V and J ends lost 5 bases and 2 bases, in that order; junction bases with no gene match: 6. Per the germline V gene, CDR1 is SGHVS and CDR2 is FNYEAQ. The CDR3 has 15 amino acids. CDR3 protein: CASSGSGGRQETQYF. DNA of the CDR3: TGTGCCAGCAGCGGTAGCGGGGGACGACAAGAGACCCAGTACTTC.

V usage is TRBV3-1 and J usage is TRBJ1-1; D gene ambiguous. There are 18 residues in the CDR3. The V gene's germline CDR1 is LGHDT and CDR2 YNNKEL (reference sequence). V lost 3 bases, J lost 3 bases, and 23 bases lay in between. This CDR3 reads CASSQPFRLAEPYTEAFF. For the CDR3, the DNA is TGTGCCAGCAGCCAGCCTTTTCGCTTAGCCGAGCCCTACACTGAAGCTTTCTTT.

The rearrangement links TRBV11-2 to TRBJ2-1; 14 bases line up with TRBD2. Per germline, CDR1 SGHAT and CDR2 FQNNGV. The V and J ends lost 5 bases and 4 bases, in that order; junction bases with no gene match: 10. The CDR3 runs to 18 residues. The CDR3 sequence is CASSLRTSGRSFYNEQFF. The CDR3 nucleotides read TGTGCCAGCAGCCTTCGGACTAGCGGGAGGTCCTTTTACAATGAGCAGTTCTTC.

The chain couples TRBV28 to TRBJ1-5, with D maybe TRBD1 (5 bases). Trimming stripped 7 bases from V and 6 bases from J, with 13 bases between. The CDR3 is made up of 13 amino acids. Germline lookup yields CDR1 MDHEN and CDR2 SYDVKM. The CDR3 reads CASKAGPSQPQHF. For the CDR3, the DNA is TGTGCCAGCAAGGCAGGGCCTAGTCAGCCCCAGCATTTT.

This clonotype was detected only a few times. The chain joins TRBV6-1 to TRBJ2-3; D is ambiguous. This CDR3 has 11 amino acids. Germline V gene lookup returns CDR1 MNHNS and CDR2 SASEGT. Here the CDR3 DNA reads TGTGCAACCCAGTGGGCGGATACGCAGTATTTT. It codes for CATQWADTQYF.

In its sample, this clonotype was seen a few times. The chain uses TRBV28 and TRBJ2-6; 7 nucleotides agree with TRBD2. The length of the CDR3 is 14 residues. With 5 bases clipped from V and 2 bases from J, the junction kept 0 bases outside the gene matches. Germline CDR1 and CDR2: MDHEN and SYDVKM. In nucleotides, the CDR3 is TGTGCCAGCAGTCTAGCGGCTGGGGCCAACGTCCTGACTTTC. Its protein product is CASSLAAGANVLTF.